The next 23 T cell receptor beta chains were all read from a single sample in a study of graft-versus-host responses after intestinal transplantation. No cognate antigen is known for these TCRs. Profiled with immunoSEQ multiplex PCR; TCRdb holds only in-frame clones, not every one. The table records 90,000 to 130,000 clones, 85% to 95% of them present only once. Sequencing used unstimulated CD8+ T cells sorted from spleen or lymph node cells, obtained before transplant. These receptors all come from a human donor who was the organ donor for an intestinal transplant.

This clone has just one count. The DNA for the CDR3 is TGTGCCAGCAGTTGGACAGGGCGCCCCTACGAGCAGTACTTC. Amino acid sequence: CASSWTGRPYEQYF. The chain couples TRBV28 to TRBJ2-7; 8 nucleotides line up with TRBD1. The CDR3 is 14 residues long. Germline V CDR1 and CDR2: MDHEN, SYDVKM. The V gene end was trimmed by 4 bases and the J gene end by 2 bases; junction bases not matched to a gene: 4.

This clone is a singleton in its sample. The chain carries TRBV6-5 and TRBJ2-2; 7 bases match TRBD1. Looked up from germline, CDR1 is MNHEY and CDR2 is SVGAGI. Trimming at V came to 2 bases and at J to 4 bases, leaving 7 bases not matched to a gene. This CDR3 spans 16 amino acids. The CDR3 here is CASSYSAGQVTGELFF. The CDR3 DNA follows: TGTGCCAGCAGTTACAGCGCCGGACAGGTCACCGGGGAGCTGTTTTTT.

V and J are TRBV4-2 and TRBJ2-1, with TRBD2 matching 8 bases. J gave up 4 bases and V 0 bases, and 2 bases lay outside the gene matches. This CDR3 is built from 15 residues. Germline values: CDR1 LGHNA, CDR2 YNFKEQ. CDR3 amino acids: CASSQEVAGYNEQFF. The CDR3 DNA follows: TGTGCCAGCAGCCAAGAAGTAGCGGGGTACAATGAGCAGTTCTTC.

J is TRBJ2-6 and V is TRBV7-9; D is unclear. V was shortened by 1 base and J by 0 bases, with 10 bases between the two germline ends. This CDR3 contains 17 residues. Germline V gives CDR1 SEHNR, CDR2 FQNEAQ (reference sequence). The CDR3 sequence is CASSLGFDPSGANVLTF. Here the CDR3 DNA reads TGTGCCAGCAGCTTAGGATTTGACCCCTCTGGGGCCAACGTCCTGACTTTC.

The chain has TRBV9 and TRBJ2-3; a weak D match, TRBD2 (6 bases). Germline CDR1 reads SGDLS; CDR2 reads YYNGEE. The CDR3 has 16 residues. The germline V and J ends were trimmed by 0 bases and 4 bases, with 15 bases remaining between them. The CDR3 reads CASSVGGAGGADTQYF. CDR3 sequence (DNA): TGTGCCAGCAGCGTAGGAGGAGCGGGCGGAGCAGATACGCAGTATTTT.

The chain uses TRBV4-1 and TRBJ2-3, with D possibly matching TRBD1 (5 bases). V was clipped by 5 bases and J by 1 base, with 10 bases between them. This CDR3 is 14 amino acids long. Looked up from germline, CDR1 is MGHRA and CDR2 is YSYEKL. Written as DNA, the CDR3 is TGCGCCAGCAGCAGGACAACAGGCACAGATACGCAGTATTTT. Translated: CASSRTTGTDTQYF.

The chain recombines TRBV5-1 with TRBJ2-5, with 10 bases aligning to TRBD2. V dropped 7 bases and J dropped 3; count of bases not matched to a gene: 12. The CDR3 spans 16 residues. Germline CDR1 is SGHRS and CDR2 is YFSETQ. The CDR3 coding sequence is TGCGCCAGCGGCCCTGCCCGGACTAGCGGAAAAGAGACCCAGTACTTC. This encodes CASGPARTSGKETQYF.

The rearrangement uses TRBV4-3 and TRBJ1-3, with a tentative D call TRBD1 (5 bases). The CDR3 covers 15 residues. Germline CDR1 reads LGHNA; CDR2 reads YSLEER. V dropped 2 bases and J dropped 4 bases, with 12 bases sitting between them. The CDR3 nucleotides read TGCGCCAGCAGCCAATGGGTGGGGGAGGGAAACACCATATATTTT. This codes for CASSQWVGEGNTIYF.

The rearrangement links TRBV28 to TRBJ2-2, with 8 bases lining up with TRBD2. This CDR3 contains 16 residues. V was pared by 1 base and J by 8 bases, with 9 bases of the junction left unmatched. The germline V gene encodes CDR1 MDHEN and CDR2 SYDVKM. CDR3 bases: TGTGCCAGCAGTTTATCTTTTAGCGGGAATGGAGGGGAGCTGTTTTTT. This sequence encodes CASSLSFSGNGGELFF.

This chain connects TRBV10-3 to TRBJ1-5; D remains unclear. Per germline, CDR1 ENHRY and CDR2 SYGVKD. The ends were cut back, 5 bases at V and 4 bases at J, with 9 bases in the middle. The CDR3 contains 13 residues. The CDR3 reads CAISTRRNQPQHF. CDR3 coding DNA: TGTGCCATCAGTACACGGAGAAATCAGCCCCAGCATTTT.

This sequence joins TRBV25-1 and TRBJ1-3; a weak D match, TRBD1 (6 bases). Trimming took off 5 bases at V and 1 base at J, with 6 bases between the two ends. The germline V gene encodes CDR1 MGHDK and CDR2 SYGVNS. The CDR3 covers 13 residues. The CDR3 DNA sequence: TGTGCCAGCAGTACAGGGTCTGGAAACACCATATATTTT. This sequence encodes CASSTGSGNTIYF.

The chain combines TRBV2 with TRBJ1-4, with D possibly TRBD1 on 6 matching bases. The CDR3 loop spans 15 amino acids. Trimming shortened V by 3 bases and J by 0 bases, and 8 bases separated the two germline ends. From germline, CDR1 is SNHLY and CDR2 FYNNEI. CDR3 amino acids: CASSDAGATNEKLFF. The CDR3 region has the DNA TGTGCCAGCAGTGATGCAGGGGCAACTAATGAAAAACTGTTTTTT.

The CDR3 region is CASSQVVLRQGYTF. The DNA for the CDR3 is TGCGCCAGCAGCCAGGTGGTTTTGCGTCAAGGCTACACCTTC. The chain recombines TRBV4-1 with TRBJ1-2, with D hard to call. The V and J ends lost 3 bases and 8 bases respectively, with 16 bases between them. Per the germline V gene, CDR1 is MGHRA and CDR2 is YSYEKL. The CDR3 loop spans 14 amino acids.

The rearrangement uses TRBV5-6 and TRBJ2-7; 15 bases fit TRBD2. The CDR3 is made up of 19 amino acids. Germline-derived CDR1 and CDR2 are SGHDT and YYEEEE. Germline trimming cut 0 bases from V and 4 bases from J; bases unmatched to any gene: 11. The CDR3 reads CASSLDGTSGRPPPYEQYF. In DNA form, the CDR3 reads TGTGCCAGCAGCTTGGATGGGACTAGCGGGAGGCCTCCGCCTTACGAGCAGTACTTC.

V gene TRBV2 combines with J gene TRBJ2-3, with D possibly matching TRBD2 (6 bases). The CDR3 length is 13 residues. Germline V gene lookup returns CDR1 SNHLY and CDR2 FYNNEI. V shed 2 bases and J shed 4 bases, with 7 bases lying between them. The CDR3 bases are TGTGCCAGCAGTGAACGGGGGTCAGATACGCAGTATTTT. This encodes CASSERGSDTQYF.

This sequence joins TRBV6-1 and TRBJ2-7; maybe TRBD1 (7 bases). CDR1 is MNHNS and CDR2 is SASEGT in the germline V gene. The V gene lost 6 bases and the J gene lost 4 bases, with 10 bases spanning the gap. The CDR3 covers 12 residues. The CDR3 coding sequence is TGTGCCAGCAGCCAGGGGGGATACGAGCAGTACTTC. Encoded protein: CASSQGGYEQYF.

The chain carries TRBV5-6 and TRBJ2-7; 7 bases agree with TRBD1. Germline lookup yields CDR1 SGHDT and CDR2 YYEEEE. This CDR3 spans 13 amino acids. V lost 5 bases to trimming and J lost 3 bases; unmatched junction nucleotides: 5. In nucleotides, the CDR3 is TGTGCCAGCAGTACAGGGGCTAGCTACGAGCAGTACTTC. Its translation: CASSTGASYEQYF.

The chain is built from TRBV28 and TRBJ2-7, with a possible D match to TRBD1 (5 bases). CDR3 length: 12 residues. V was pared by 4 bases and J by 2 bases, with 6 bases between. Looked up from germline, CDR1 is MDHEN and CDR2 is SYDVKM. Here the CDR3 reads CASSYRTYEQYF. CDR3 DNA: TGTGCCAGCAGTTACAGGACCTACGAGCAGTACTTC.

The chain employs TRBV7-9 and TRBJ2-7; 7 nucleotides align to TRBD1. Losses at the gene ends were 5 bases for V and 5 bases for J; bases not matched to a gene: 9. The CDR3 length is 14 residues. Germline CDR1 and CDR2: SEHNR and FQNEAQ (reference sequence). The chain's CDR3 is CASSLNRGAHEQYF. CDR3 nucleotide sequence: TGTGCCAGCAGCCTAAACAGGGGTGCCCACGAGCAGTACTTC. The full variable domain, rest sourced from reference TRBV7-9 and TRBJ2-7, is DTGVSQNPRHKITKRGQNVTFRCDPISEHNRLYWYRQTLGQGPEFLTYFQNEAQLEKSRLLSDRFSAERPKGSFSTLEIQRTEQGDSAMYLCASSLNRGAHEQYFGPGTRLTVT.

V is TRBV4-2 and J is TRBJ2-7; 11 nucleotides align to TRBD2. In germline, CDR1 is LGHNA, CDR2 YNFKEQ. V dropped 1 base and J dropped 1; count of bases not matched to a gene: 0. The CDR3 covers 15 residues. The CDR3 region is CASSQVAGGSYEQYF. The CDR3 region has the DNA TGTGCCAGCAGCCAAGTAGCGGGAGGGTCCTACGAGCAGTACTTC.

Comment on this clone: The sample has other DNA sequences that encode this CDR3 too. CDR3 nucleotides: TGCGCCAGCAGCTGGACAGGGGGTTACGAGCAGTACTTC. Protein: CASSWTGGYEQYF. The V gene is TRBV5-1, the J gene TRBJ2-7; 10 bases agree with TRBD1. This CDR3 is 13 amino acids long. Per germline, CDR1 SGHRS and CDR2 YFSETQ. V shed 3 bases and J 4 bases; nucleotides not matched to a gene: 1.

The chain uses TRBV4-2 and TRBJ2-7, with D possibly matching TRBD2 (6 bases). CDR3 length: 13 residues. Germline V gene sequence: CDR1 LGHNA, CDR2 YNFKEQ. Trimming shortened V by 3 bases and J by 6 bases, and 12 bases separated the two germline ends. The chain's CDR3 is CASSQGEVVEQYF. The CDR3 DNA reads as TGTGCCAGCAGCCAGGGGGAGGTAGTCGAGCAGTACTTC.

Only one count was recorded for this clone. V usage is TRBV6-6 and J usage is TRBJ2-3, with 9 bases that match TRBD1. This CDR3 is built from 14 residues. Germline V CDR1 and CDR2: MNHNY, SVGAGI (reference sequence). Trimming at V came to 6 bases and at J to 4 bases, leaving 5 bases not matched to a gene. In nucleotides, the CDR3 is TGTGCCAGCAGCCGGACAGGGGTTCCAGATACGCAGTATTTT. Translated: CASSRTGVPDTQYF.